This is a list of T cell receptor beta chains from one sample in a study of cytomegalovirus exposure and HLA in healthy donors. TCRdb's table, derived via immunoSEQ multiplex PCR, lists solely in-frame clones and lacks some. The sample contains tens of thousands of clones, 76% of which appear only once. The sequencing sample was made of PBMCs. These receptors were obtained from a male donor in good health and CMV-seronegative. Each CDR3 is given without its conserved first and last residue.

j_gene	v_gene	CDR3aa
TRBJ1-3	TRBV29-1	SGFDRAGNTIY
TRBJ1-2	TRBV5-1	ASSPPQGQSSGYT
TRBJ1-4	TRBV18	ASSPVPFNEKLF
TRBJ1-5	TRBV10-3	ASSYGENTQPQH
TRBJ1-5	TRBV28	ASSPRDPYSNQPQH
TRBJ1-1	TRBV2	ASSEQSGPNTEAF
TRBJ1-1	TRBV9	ASSQGIDTEAF
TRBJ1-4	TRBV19	AISDRDEKLF
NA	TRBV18	ASSPARLLAGGVYEQY
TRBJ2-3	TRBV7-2	ASSLETGSQDTQY
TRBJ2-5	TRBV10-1	ASSRTGEETQY
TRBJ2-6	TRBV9	ASSVQGAPGANVLT